The source of this T cell receptor (beta chain) is a study of control samples from healthy donors and cancer patients. Germline assignment: CDR1 SGHDN and CDR2 FVKESK. J was trimmed by 4 bases and V by 4 bases; bases with no gene match: 3. The CDR3 totals 14 residues. The method was immunoSEQ multiplex PCR; TCRdb's version includes in-frame clones alone and lacks a portion of them. The sample records approximately 52,000 clones, approximately 95% being singletons. The sequence derives from a woman between 18 and 29 years old in good health. Material for sequencing was blood. This chain connects TRBV14 to TRBJ2-1; 8 nucleotides line up with TRBD1. Here the CDR3 DNA reads TGTGCCAGCAGCCGAAGGACAGGGTACAATGAGCAGTTCTTC. Protein: CASSRRTGYNEQFF.